These 32 T cell receptor beta chains were all obtained from the same sample, sequenced in a study. TCRdb reprocessed the RT-PCR reads via MiXCR and lists one record per CDR3 protein. There are about 680,000 distinct CDR3 sequences in the sample; approximately 15% occur only once, and about 3.9% lies in the top ten. The sequenced material came from memory CD4+ T cells from blood. The receptor source for this set is a female donor in good health, serving as a healthy control.

The chain carries TRBV10-2 and TRBJ1-1; D is uncertain. Per the germline V gene, CDR1 is WSHSY and CDR2 is SAAADI. CDR3 size: 12 residues. The V gene lost 6 bases and the J gene lost 1 base, with 6 bases spanning the gap. CDR3: CASRRQNTEAFF. As DNA, the CDR3 is TGCGCCAGCAGGAGACAGAACACTGAAGCTTTCTTT.

V usage is TRBV29-1 and J usage is TRBJ2-3, with no clear D. Germline V gives CDR1 SQVTM, CDR2 ANQGSEA. This CDR3 spans 15 amino acids. V lost 4 bases to trimming and J lost 2 bases, with 16 bases between them. CDR3 protein: CSVARNRVSTDTQYF. The CDR3 DNA reads as TGCAGCGTTGCCCGTAATAGGGTTTCCACAGATACGCAGTATTTT.

This clonotype was counted ten times or more. The chain recombines TRBV11-2 with TRBJ2-7, with a weak D call TRBD1 (5 bases). The V end was cut by 5 bases, the J end by 0 bases, with 17 bases between. CDR1 SGHAT and CDR2 FQNNGV come from the germline V gene. This CDR3 is built from 16 residues. CDR3 sequence (DNA): TGTGCCAGCAGCCCGTGGACATACTTCAGCTCCTACGAGCAGTACTTC. Translation: CASSPWTYFSSYEQYF.

The chain recombines TRBV20-1 with TRBJ2-3, with 9 bases identical to TRBD1. From germline, CDR1 is DFQATT and CDR2 SNEGSKA (reference sequence). CDR3 size: 18 residues. The junction had 16 bases not matched to a gene; V was cut back by 6 bases and J by 0 bases. CDR3 bases: TGCAGTGCGACTACCCTCCGGGACAGGGAGAGGAGCACAGATACGCAGTATTTT. The encoded protein is CSATTLRDRERSTDTQYF.

This clonotype was counted between two and nine times. The chain employs TRBV10-3 and TRBJ2-3, with a possible D match to TRBD2 (6 bases). CDR3 length: 13 amino acids. The V end was cut by 6 bases, the J end by 6 bases, with 13 bases between. Germline values: CDR1 ENHRY, CDR2 SYGVKD. DNA for the CDR3: TGTGCCATCAGGGGGGGTCAGGTGGATACGCAGTATTTT. Its protein is CAIRGGQVDTQYF.

This sequence joins TRBV7-2 and TRBJ1-2; possible D gene TRBD1, 6 bases. Germline V lookup: CDR1 SGHTA, CDR2 FQGNSA. CDR3 size: 17 residues. Trimming left V 1 base short and J 5 bases short, with 20 bases between. The CDR3 coding sequence is TGTGCCAGCAGCTTAGTTAGTATGCAGACAGGCCAATATGGCTACACCTTC. Its protein product is CASSLVSMQTGQYGYTF. The full variable domain, in which reference TRBV7-2 and TRBJ1-2 provide the parts outside the CDR3, is GAGVSQSPSNKVTEKGKDVELRCDPISGHTALYWYRQSLGQGLEFLIYFQGNSAPDKSGLPSDRFSAERTGGSVSTLTIQRTQQEDSAVYLCASSLVSMQTGQYGYTFGSGTRLTVV.

This clonotype was observed many times. The chain recombines TRBV10-3 with TRBJ2-7; D may match TRBD1 or TRBD2 (5 bases each). The V gene lost 6 bases and the J gene lost 2 bases, with 17 bases spanning the gap. Germline V lookup: CDR1 ENHRY, CDR2 SYGVKD. The CDR3 consists of 15 residues. CDR3 region: CAIRMAGGAPYEQYF. Here the CDR3 DNA reads TGTGCCATCAGAATGGCTGGGGGTGCGCCCTACGAGCAGTACTTC.

This clonotype was found a few times. The V and J genes are TRBV4-3 and TRBJ1-1, with a tentative D call TRBD1 (5 bases). Germline V gene data show CDR1 as LGHNA and CDR2 as YSLEER. The V end was cut by 1 base, the J end by 6 bases, with 12 bases between. This CDR3 comprises 14 residues. CDR3 in DNA: TGCGCCAGCAGCCAAGGTCCAGGGAGGTCTGAAGCTTTCTTT. It yields the protein CASSQGPGRSEAFF.

This clonotype was detected a few times. V usage is TRBV27 and J usage is TRBJ1-1; no definite D call. Germline assignment: CDR1 MNHEY and CDR2 SMNVEV (reference sequence). The germline V and J ends were trimmed by 3 bases and 0 bases, with 8 bases remaining between them. This CDR3 region has 14 residues. Here the CDR3 reads CASSFQNMNTEAFF. CDR3 DNA: TGTGCCAGCAGTTTTCAGAATATGAACACTGAAGCTTTCTTT.

This clonotype has at least ten counts. The chain joins TRBV10-3 to TRBJ2-5, with a weak D call TRBD2 (6 bases). Looked up from germline, CDR1 is ENHRY and CDR2 is SYGVKD. V lost 5 bases and J lost 5, with 12 bases in between. This CDR3 is 13 amino acids long. The CDR3 protein is CAISRERDETQYF. CDR3 bases: TGTGCCATCAGTCGGGAGCGCGACGAGACCCAGTACTTC.

This clonotype has a count of ten or more. The chain has TRBV29-1 and TRBJ2-7, with a possible D match to TRBD1 (6 bases). In germline, CDR1 is SQVTM, CDR2 ANQGSEA. V lost 5 bases to trimming and J lost 6 bases, with 17 bases between them. The CDR3 sequence is 13 residues long. In nucleotides, the CDR3 is TGCAGCGTTAACAGGGACACGAACGGCGAGCAGTACTTC. Translated: CSVNRDTNGEQYF.

The CDR3 DNA reads as TGTGCCAGCAGATGGGACAGTGGCGATGAAAAACTGTTTTTT. This encodes CASRWDSGDEKLFF. The chain recombines TRBV12-3 or TRBV12-4 with TRBJ1-4, with 7 bases matching TRBD1. J gave up 6 bases and V 6 bases, and 7 bases lay outside the gene matches. The CDR3 has 14 residues.

CDR3 coding DNA: TGCAGTGCTAGAGTTCCTCGGCGACAGGGGGCATATGGCTACACCTTC. Translation: CSARVPRRQGAYGYTF. The chain uses TRBV20-1 and TRBJ1-2; the match to TRBD1 covers 10 bases. V shed 1 base, J shed 5 bases, and the junction held 10 bases outside the gene matches. The CDR3 is made up of 16 amino acids. CDR1 DFQATT and CDR2 SNEGSKA come from the germline V gene (reference sequence).

The chain recombines TRBV28 with TRBJ1-2, with TRBD1 matching over 12 bases. Germline CDR1 is MDHEN and CDR2 is SYDVKM. The CDR3 spans 16 residues. The junction had 9 bases not matched to a gene; V was cut back by 3 bases and J by 7 bases. CDR3 protein: CASSFNPGTGGFGYTF. DNA of the CDR3: TGTGCCAGCAGTTTTAATCCCGGGACAGGGGGCTTTGGCTACACCTTC.

This clonotype has ten or more counts. The rearrangement joins TRBV28 to TRBJ2-3; a possible D gene is TRBD2 (6 bases). This CDR3 has 13 residues. CDR1 is MDHEN, CDR2 SYDVKM, per germline. The V and J ends lost 11 bases and 5 bases respectively, with 17 bases between them. The CDR3 spells CAGGRQGLDTQYF. The CDR3 DNA sequence: TGTGCCGGGGGGAGGCAGGGTCTAGATACGCAGTATTTT.

There are a few counts of this clonotype. Here the CDR3 reads CASSQEWPGTGGLNQPQHF. CDR3 coding DNA: TGCGCCAGCAGCCAAGAATGGCCCGGGACAGGGGGCTTGAATCAGCCCCAGCATTTT. The chain carries TRBV4-1 and TRBJ1-5; 12 bases line up with TRBD1. After removal of 0 bases from V and 4 bases from J, the junction contained 10 bases not matched to a gene. The CDR3 runs to 19 residues. Germline V gene data show CDR1 as MGHRA and CDR2 as YSYEKL.

This clonotype occurred a few times. CDR3 in amino acids: CASSILVSADSYEQYF. The CDR3 region has the DNA TGTGCCAGCAGCATCCTCGTTTCGGCGGACTCGTACGAGCAGTACTTC. The chain employs TRBV9 and TRBJ2-7, with D perhaps matching TRBD2 (5 bases). V lost 4 bases, J lost 4 bases, and 21 bases lay in between. Germline V gene sequence: CDR1 SGDLS, CDR2 YYNGEE. CDR3 length: 16 residues.

This chain connects TRBV3-1 to TRBJ2-7; D tentatively reads TRBD1 or TRBD2 (5 bases each). The length of the CDR3 is 13 residues. Germline assignment: CDR1 LGHDT and CDR2 YNNKEL (reference sequence). V lost 2 bases and J 5 bases, leaving 10 bases between the germline ends. The CDR3 spells CASSQQGVHEQYF. DNA for the CDR3: TGTGCCAGCAGCCAACAGGGAGTCCACGAGCAGTACTTC.

This clonotype appeared many times. The rearrangement uses TRBV29-1 and TRBJ2-7; 7 bases match TRBD1. This CDR3 spans 13 amino acids. The germline CDR1 and CDR2 sequences are SQVTM and ANQGSEA. J lost 2 bases, V lost 4 bases, and 5 bases had no gene match. DNA of the CDR3: TGCAGCGTTGGTAAGGGGGCCGCCTACGAGCAGTACTTC. Amino acid sequence: CSVGKGAAYEQYF.

In its sample, this clonotype was seen a few times. The CDR3, as DNA: TGTGCCAGCTCACCAAAGGGGGCGGATGGAAACACCATATATTTT. It specifies CASSPKGADGNTIYF. The chain joins TRBV18 to TRBJ1-3, with 7 positions matching TRBD1. The trim removed 2 bases at V and 3 bases at J, leaving 4 bases unmatched. Germline values: CDR1 KGHSH, CDR2 LQKENI. CDR3 length: 15 amino acids.

This clonotype was counted a few times. Mismatch with germline at one junction end may stem from a read error. The J gene is TRBJ2-7, the V gene TRBV28; D not certain. The CDR3 contains 13 residues. The germline V gene encodes CDR1 MDHEN and CDR2 SYDVKM. CDR3 sequence (DNA): TGTGACAGCAGTCTCGGACGGCTCTACGAGCAGTACTTC. Translation: CDSSLGRLYEQYF.

The chain uses TRBV5-1 and TRBJ2-1, with D possibly being TRBD1 or TRBD2 (5 bases each). CDR3 length equals 14 residues. From germline, CDR1 is SGHRS and CDR2 YFSETQ. Trimming took off 4 bases at V and 6 bases at J, with 14 bases between the two ends. CDR3 sequence: CASSTTGGSNEQFF. CDR3 DNA: TGCGCCAGCAGCACAACAGGAGGCTCCAATGAGCAGTTCTTC. Variable domain in full (rest from reference TRBV5-1 and TRBJ2-1): KAGVTQTPRYLIKTRGQQVTLSCSPISGHRSVSWYQQTPGQGLQFLFEYFSETQRNKGNFPGRFSGRQFSNSRSEMNVSTLELGDSALYLCASSTTGGSNEQFFGPGTRLTVL.

V usage is TRBV6-5 and J usage is TRBJ2-2; TRBD1 might be the D (5 bases). Germline V lookup: CDR1 MNHEY, CDR2 SVGAGI. The V and J ends lost 7 bases and 1 base respectively, with 10 bases between them. The CDR3 runs 14 residues. The DNA of the CDR3 is TGTGCCAGCAAGGGCCAGGGGAACACCGGGGAGCTGTTTTTT. Protein: CASKGQGNTGELFF.

This clonotype was counted a few times. V and J are TRBV29-1 and TRBJ2-5; 8 bases line up with TRBD1. Germline assignment: CDR1 SQVTM and CDR2 ANQGSEA. V shed 6 bases, J shed 4 bases, and the junction held 7 bases outside the gene matches. The CDR3 covers 13 residues. The CDR3 DNA reads as TGCAGCGTCTCGACAGGGGCGGGAGAGACCCAGTACTTC. Translating gives CSVSTGAGETQYF. Based on the CDR3 plus reference TRBV29-1 and TRBJ2-5, the full variable domain is SAVISQKPSRDICQRGTSLTIQCQVDSQVTMMFWYRQQPGQSLTLIATANQGSEATYESGFVIDKFPISRPNLTFSTLTVSNMSPEDSSIYLCSVSTGAGETQYFGPGTRLLVL.

This clonotype was seen only a few times. The chain joins TRBV6-2 or TRBV6-3 to TRBJ1-5; D unclear. V was cut by 2 bases and J by 0 bases, with 17 bases left in between. The CDR3 has 18 residues. Germline assignment: CDR1 MNHEY and CDR2 SVGEGT. The CDR3 reads CASSYQPRYSNSNQPQHF. The DNA for the CDR3 is TGTGCCAGCAGTTACCAACCCCGCTACAGTAATAGCAATCAGCCCCAGCATTTT.

This clonotype was seen a few times. The chain couples TRBV29-1 to TRBJ2-5; D gene ambiguous. Per the germline V gene, CDR1 is SQVTM and CDR2 is ANQGSEA. The CDR3 contains 13 residues. V lost 4 bases, J lost 4 bases, and 13 bases lay in between. The CDR3 DNA is TGCAGCGTTGGGAATCATGAAGGAGAGACCCAGTACTTC. Its protein is CSVGNHEGETQYF.

This clonotype was seen at least ten times. The chain joins TRBV20-1 to TRBJ1-1, with D uncertain. Germline assignment: CDR1 DFQATT and CDR2 SNEGSKA (reference sequence). The CDR3 is 11 amino acids. V gave up 6 bases and J gave up 6 bases, with 11 bases separating them. The CDR3 nucleotides read TGCAGTGCCCCCCAAGAGGCTGAAGCTTTCTTT. Translating gives CSAPQEAEAFF.

J is TRBJ2-7 and V is TRBV6-2 or TRBV6-3; 7 bases agree with TRBD1. After removal of 6 bases from V and 2 bases from J, the junction contained 10 bases not matched to a gene. Germline V CDR1 and CDR2: MNHEY, SVGEGT. The CDR3 has 15 amino acids. The CDR3 protein is CASSREGTATYEQYF. DNA for the CDR3: TGTGCCAGCAGCCGAGAAGGGACAGCCACCTACGAGCAGTACTTC.

This clonotype was detected only a few times. CDR3 in DNA: TGTGCCAGCAGTTTAAGGCTAGCGATAGATGAGCAGTTCTTC. This gives the protein CASSLRLAIDEQFF. V gene TRBV12-3 or TRBV12-4 combines with J gene TRBJ2-1; TRBD2 might be the D (6 bases). V was shortened by 2 bases and J by 8 bases, with 13 bases between the two germline ends. The CDR3 has 14 residues.

The V call is TRBV18, the J call TRBJ2-6, with TRBD1 identical over 7 bases. Germline-derived CDR1 and CDR2 are KGHSH and LQKENI. CDR3 size: 16 residues. V lost 3 bases and J lost 3; bases outside the gene matches: 5. CDR3 region: CASSPTGVSGANVLTF. The DNA of the CDR3 is TGTGCCAGCTCACCTACAGGGGTTAGTGGGGCCAACGTCCTGACTTTC. The full variable domain, its missing parts supplied by reference TRBV18 and TRBJ2-6, is NAGVMQNPRHLVRRRGQEARLRCSPMKGHSHVYWYRQLPEEGLKFMVYLQKENIIDESGMPKERFSAEFPKEGPSILRIQQVVRGDSAAYFCASSPTGVSGANVLTFGAGSRLTVL.

V usage is TRBV5-1 and J usage is TRBJ1-1; no firm D call. The V gene lost 2 bases and the J gene lost 3 bases, with 11 bases spanning the gap. CDR1 is SGHRS, CDR2 YFSETQ, per germline. The CDR3 totals 14 residues. The DNA for the CDR3 is TGCGCCAGCAGCTTAGGACCTACATACACTGAAGCTTTCTTT. Its translation is CASSLGPTYTEAFF.

This clonotype was found many times. V gene TRBV6-2 or TRBV6-3 combines with J gene TRBJ2-5; the match to TRBD2 covers 13 bases. This CDR3 is built from 17 residues. V was clipped by 2 bases and J by 2 bases; unmatched bases: 5. The germline CDR1 and CDR2 sequences are MNHEY and SVGEGT. The CDR3 nucleotides are TGTGCCAGCAGTTACCCGCCGGGACTAGCGGGGCAAGAGACCCAGTACTTC. This codes for CASSYPPGLAGQETQYF.